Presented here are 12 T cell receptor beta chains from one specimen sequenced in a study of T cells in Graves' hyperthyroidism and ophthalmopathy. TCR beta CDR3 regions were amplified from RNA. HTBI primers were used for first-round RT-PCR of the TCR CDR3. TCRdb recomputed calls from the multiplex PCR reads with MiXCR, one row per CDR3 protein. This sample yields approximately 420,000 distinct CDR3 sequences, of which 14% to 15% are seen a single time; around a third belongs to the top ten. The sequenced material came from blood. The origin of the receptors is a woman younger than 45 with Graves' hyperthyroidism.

The CDR3 DNA reads TGCAGTGCTAGTAGGTCGTTTGTTCGGTACGAGCAGTACTTC. It codes for CSASRSFVRYEQYF. The rearrangement links TRBV20-1 to TRBJ2-7; no clear D gene. Per the germline V gene, CDR1 is DFQATT and CDR2 is SNEGSKA (reference sequence). The CDR3 totals 14 residues. The V end was cut by 3 bases, the J end by 4 bases, with 16 bases between.

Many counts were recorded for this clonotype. CDR3 coding DNA: TGTGCCAGCAGCCCGCGGACAGGTCATGGAAACACCATATATTTT. This codes for CASSPRTGHGNTIYF. The chain has TRBV9 and TRBJ1-3; 7 positions match TRBD1. The ends lost 4 bases at V and 3 bases at J; junction bases unmatched: 7. Germline assignment: CDR1 SGDLS and CDR2 YYNGEE. CDR3 length equals 15 residues.

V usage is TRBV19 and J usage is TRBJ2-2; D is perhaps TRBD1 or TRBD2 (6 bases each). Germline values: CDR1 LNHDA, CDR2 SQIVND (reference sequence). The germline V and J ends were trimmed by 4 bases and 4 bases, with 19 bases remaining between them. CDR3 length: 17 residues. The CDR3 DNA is TGTGCCAGTAGTACCCTGGAGGGGGTAGGTCCCACCGGGGAGCTGTTTTTT. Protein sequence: CASSTLEGVGPTGELFF. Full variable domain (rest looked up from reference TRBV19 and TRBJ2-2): DGGITQSPKYLFRKEGQNVTLSCEQNLNHDAMYWYRQDPGQGLRLIYYSQIVNDFQKGDIAEGYSVSREKKESFPLTVTSAQKNPTAFYLCASSTLEGVGPTGELFFGEGSRLTVL.

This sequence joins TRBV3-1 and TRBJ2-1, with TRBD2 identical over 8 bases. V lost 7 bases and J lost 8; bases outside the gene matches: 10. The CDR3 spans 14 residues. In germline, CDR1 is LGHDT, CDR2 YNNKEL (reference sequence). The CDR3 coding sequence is TGTGCCAGCACGCCGGGACTAGAAATCTATGAGCAGTTCTTC. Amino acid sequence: CASTPGLEIYEQFF.

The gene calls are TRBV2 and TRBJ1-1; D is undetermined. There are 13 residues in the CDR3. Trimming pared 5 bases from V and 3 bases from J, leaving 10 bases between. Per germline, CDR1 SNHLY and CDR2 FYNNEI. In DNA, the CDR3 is TGTGCCAGCAGTAAGAGGATAGACACTGAAGCTTTCTTT. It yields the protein CASSKRIDTEAFF.

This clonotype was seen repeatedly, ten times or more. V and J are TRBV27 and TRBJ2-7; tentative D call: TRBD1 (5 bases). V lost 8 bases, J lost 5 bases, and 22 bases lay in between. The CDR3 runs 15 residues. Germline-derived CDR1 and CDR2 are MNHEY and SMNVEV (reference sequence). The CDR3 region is CASARSGKGLNEQYF. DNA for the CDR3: TGTGCCAGCGCCCGCAGTGGAAAGGGGTTAAACGAGCAGTACTTC.

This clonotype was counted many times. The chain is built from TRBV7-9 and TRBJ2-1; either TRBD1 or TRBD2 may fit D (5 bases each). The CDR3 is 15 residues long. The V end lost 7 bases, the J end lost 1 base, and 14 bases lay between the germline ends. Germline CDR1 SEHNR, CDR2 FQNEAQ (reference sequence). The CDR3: CASTFQRGSYNEQFF. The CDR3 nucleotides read TGTGCCAGCACCTTCCAGAGGGGATCCTACAATGAGCAGTTCTTC.

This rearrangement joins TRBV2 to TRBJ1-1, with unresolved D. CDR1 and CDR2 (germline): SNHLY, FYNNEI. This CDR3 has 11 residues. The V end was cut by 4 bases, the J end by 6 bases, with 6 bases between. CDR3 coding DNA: TGTGCCAGCAGTGCCAGAGCTGAAGCTTTCTTT. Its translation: CASSARAEAFF. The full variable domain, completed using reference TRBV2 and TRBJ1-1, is EPEVTQTPSHQVTQMGQEVILRCVPISNHLYFYWYRQILGQKVEFLVSFYNNEISEKSEIFDDQFSVERPDGSNFTLKIRSTKLEDSAMYFCASSARAEAFFGQGTRLTVV.

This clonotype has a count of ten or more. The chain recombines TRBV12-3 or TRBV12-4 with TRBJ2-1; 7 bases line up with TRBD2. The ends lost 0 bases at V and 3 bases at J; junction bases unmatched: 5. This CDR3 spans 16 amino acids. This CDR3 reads CASSLAGLAVYNEQFF. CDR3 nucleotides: TGTGCCAGCAGTTTAGCCGGCCTAGCGGTCTACAATGAGCAGTTCTTC.

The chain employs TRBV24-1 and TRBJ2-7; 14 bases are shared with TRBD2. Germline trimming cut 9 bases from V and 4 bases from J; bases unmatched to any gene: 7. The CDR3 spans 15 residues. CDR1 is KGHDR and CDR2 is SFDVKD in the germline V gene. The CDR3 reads CATSPGTSGRYEQYF. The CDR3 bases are TGTGCCACCTCTCCAGGGACTAGCGGGAGATACGAGCAGTACTTC.

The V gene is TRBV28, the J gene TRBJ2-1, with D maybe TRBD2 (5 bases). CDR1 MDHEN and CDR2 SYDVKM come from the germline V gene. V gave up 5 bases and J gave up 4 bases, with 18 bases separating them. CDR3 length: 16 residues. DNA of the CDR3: TGTGCCAGCAGTCCCCCGGGCCCCCGAGGGTACAATGAGCAGTTCTTC. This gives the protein CASSPPGPRGYNEQFF.

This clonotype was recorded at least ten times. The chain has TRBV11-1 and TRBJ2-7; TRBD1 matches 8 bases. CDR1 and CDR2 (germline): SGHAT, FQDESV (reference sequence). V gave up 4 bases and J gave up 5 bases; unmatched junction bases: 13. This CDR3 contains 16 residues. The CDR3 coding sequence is TGTGCCAGCAGCTCAGACCTTAGGACAGGGTCCCACGAGCAGTACTTC. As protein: CASSSDLRTGSHEQYF.